Listed here are 29 T cell receptor beta chains from one sample, sequenced in a study of shared clonotypes between healthy human individuals. Only in-frame clones appear in the TCRdb table, and some are missing; sequencing was by immunoSEQ multiplex PCR. The data contain about 2.3 million clones, more than 80% of them singletons. The sequenced sample consisted of naive CD4+ T cells from PBMCs. The subset here: CD45RA+ positively selected. All receptors come from a man younger than 35 in good health. Some clones in this sample may be carry-over from other donors' samples.

The chain uses TRBV11-2 and TRBJ2-2; 11 nucleotides match TRBD2. The CDR3 is 17 amino acids. The germline CDR1 and CDR2 sequences are SGHAT and FQNNGV. Trimming cost V 5 bases and J 6 bases; bases outside gene matches: 11. CDR3 bases: TGTGCCAGCAGCCTCTTACGGCTAGCGGGAGGACCCGGGGAGCTGTTTTTT. It specifies CASSLLRLAGGPGELFF.

The rearrangement uses TRBV7-3 and TRBJ2-1; weak D call: TRBD2 (5 bases). This CDR3 spans 15 amino acids. V was shortened by 5 bases and J by 4 bases, with 15 bases between the two germline ends. The germline CDR1 and CDR2 sequences are SGHTA and FQGTGA. The CDR3 DNA follows: TGTGCCAGCAGCATCATATTGGCGGGTTACAATGAGCAGTTCTTC. This encodes CASSIILAGYNEQFF.

This clone was seen just once. V is TRBV5-1 and J is TRBJ1-1; the D gene is possibly TRBD1 (5 bases). The ends were cut back, 4 bases at V and 1 base at J, with 23 bases in the middle. The CDR3 totals 18 residues. CDR1 SGHRS and CDR2 YFSETQ come from the germline V gene. In DNA form, the CDR3 reads TGCGCCAGCAGCCCCCAAGGGTTGGCAGGGTTGAGGAACACTGAAGCTTTCTTT. This sequence encodes CASSPQGLAGLRNTEAFF. The whole variable domain, filled in from reference TRBV5-1 and TRBJ1-1, reads KAGVTQTPRYLIKTRGQQVTLSCSPISGHRSVSWYQQTPGQGLQFLFEYFSETQRNKGNFPGRFSGRQFSNSRSEMNVSTLELGDSALYLCASSPQGLAGLRNTEAFFGQGTRLTVV.

The J gene is TRBJ2-1, the V gene TRBV5-1, with 8 bases matching TRBD2. The germline V gene encodes CDR1 SGHRS and CDR2 YFSETQ. The CDR3 has 15 amino acids. Unmatched junction bases numbered 6, after V lost 0 bases and J lost 7 bases. CDR3 sequence (DNA): TGCGCCAGCAGCTTGGCCCAGCGGGAGAGGAATGAGCAGTTCTTC. Amino acid sequence: CASSLAQRERNEQFF.

The chain joins TRBV5-3 to TRBJ2-7; 9 nucleotides line up with TRBD1. TRBV5-3 is an open reading frame whose function is uncertain. J was trimmed by 2 bases and V by 1 base; bases with no gene match: 4. This CDR3 is built from 15 residues. In nucleotides, the CDR3 is TGTGCCAGAAGCTTGTGTGGGACAGGGCCCTACGAGCAGTACTTC. Translated: CARSLCGTGPYEQYF.

This chain links TRBV6-6 with TRBJ1-2; TRBD1 matches 9 bases. CDR3 length: 14 amino acids. Per germline, CDR1 MNHNY and CDR2 SVGAGI (reference sequence). V was pared by 6 bases and J by 7 bases, with 9 bases of the junction left unmatched. DNA of the CDR3: TGTGCCAGCAGGAGCCCAACAGGGGGCCTTGGCTACACCTTC. Protein product: CASRSPTGGLGYTF.

V gene TRBV9 combines with J gene TRBJ1-2; D is unresolved. The germline V and J ends were trimmed by 3 bases and 7 bases, with 13 bases remaining between them. Germline V gives CDR1 SGDLS, CDR2 YYNGEE. The CDR3 has 13 amino acids. The CDR3 is CASSGTLNGGYTF. The CDR3 DNA reads TGTGCCAGCAGCGGCACCCTTAATGGTGGCTACACCTTC. Looking up the rest from reference TRBV9 and TRBJ1-2 gives the full variable domain: DSGVTQTPKHLITATGQRVTLRCSPRSGDLSVYWYQQSLDQGLQFLIQYYNGEERAKGNILERFSAQQFPDLHSELNLSSLELGDSALYFCASSGTLNGGYTFGSGTRLTVV.

The chain is built from TRBV7-2 and TRBJ2-5; D uncertain. V lost 2 bases and J lost 0, with 10 bases in between. The CDR3 extends over 15 amino acids. In germline, CDR1 is SGHTA, CDR2 FQGNSA. Written as DNA, the CDR3 is TGTGCCAGCAGCTTATCGGCCCGATACCAAGAGACCCAGTACTTC. This encodes CASSLSARYQETQYF.

The chain is built from TRBV18 and TRBJ2-2, with 7 bases that match TRBD2. This CDR3 region has 15 residues. V trimming: 2 bases; J trimming: 4 bases; junction bases outside the gene matches: 4. Germline V gene sequence: CDR1 KGHSH, CDR2 LQKENI. The CDR3 bases are TGTGCCAGCTCACCATTGCGGGAGCGCACCGGGGAGCTGTTTTTT. It translates to CASSPLRERTGELFF.

CDR3 region: CASSSQTWAGTEAFF. The CDR3 coding sequence is TGTGCCAGTAGTTCCCAGACCTGGGCTGGCACTGAAGCTTTCTTT. V usage is TRBV19 and J usage is TRBJ1-1; D unclear. Trimming cost V 5 bases and J 4 bases, with 17 bases left between them. This CDR3 has 15 residues. From germline, CDR1 is LNHDA and CDR2 SQIVND (reference sequence).

This chain uses TRBV9 with TRBJ1-1; no firm D call. This CDR3 comprises 15 residues. V was cut by 0 bases and J by 1 base, with 10 bases left in between. In germline, CDR1 is SGDLS, CDR2 YYNGEE. This chain's CDR3 is CASSVGKLANTEAFF. The CDR3, as DNA: TGTGCCAGCAGCGTAGGTAAACTAGCGAACACTGAAGCTTTCTTT.

A single count supports this clone. Other DNA sequences within the sample encode an identical CDR3. The chain uses TRBV19 and TRBJ2-3; 7 nucleotides align to TRBD2. The CDR3 is 14 residues long. The germline gives CDR1 LNHDA, CDR2 SQIVND (reference sequence). V lost 3 bases and J lost 3; bases outside the gene matches: 3. The CDR3 sequence is CASSIGRATDTQYF. CDR3 nucleotides: TGTGCCAGTAGTATTGGGAGGGCGACAGATACGCAGTATTTT.

The genes are TRBV6-5 and TRBJ1-1; 10 positions match TRBD1. Trimming at V came to 3 bases and at J to 7 bases, leaving 8 bases not matched to a gene. The CDR3 sequence is 15 residues long. The V gene's germline CDR1 is MNHEY and CDR2 SVGAGI. CDR3 sequence (DNA): TGTGCCAGCAGTTATTGGGACAGGGGAACTAGTGAAGCTTTCTTT. Translating gives CASSYWDRGTSEAFF.

V is TRBV5-4 and J is TRBJ1-1; D is perhaps TRBD1 (5 bases). The V and J ends lost 0 bases and 0 bases respectively, with 15 bases between them. CDR1 is SGHNT and CDR2 is YYREEE in the germline V gene (reference sequence). This CDR3 is built from 17 residues. The CDR3 bases are TGTGCCAGCAGCTTGGTCAATAGGGGTAGTGTGAACACTGAAGCTTTCTTT. It is translated as CASSLVNRGSVNTEAFF.

This CDR3 reads CASSLRTGVTEAFF. DNA for the CDR3: TGTGCCAGCAGCTTAAGAACAGGGGTCACTGAAGCTTTCTTT. V and J are TRBV7-3 and TRBJ1-1, with 7 nucleotides matching TRBD1. The CDR3 has 14 amino acids. V lost 1 base to trimming and J lost 4 bases; unmatched junction nucleotides: 3. Germline V gene lookup returns CDR1 SGHTA and CDR2 FQGTGA. Together with reference TRBV7-3 and TRBJ1-1, the CDR3 gives the full variable domain: GAGVSQTPSNKVTEKGKYVELRCDPISGHTALYWYRQSLGQGPEFLIYFQGTGAADDSGLPNDRFFAVRPEGSVSTLKIQRTERGDSAVYLCASSLRTGVTEAFFGQGTRLTVV.

Of note for this clone: The same CDR3 also results from other DNA sequences found in this sample. DNA for the CDR3: TGTGCCAGCAGTTACTCGGGGGTTGGGGGAACTGAAGCTTTCTTT. Amino acids: CASSYSGVGGTEAFF. V and J are TRBV6-5 and TRBJ1-1; D might be TRBD1 (5 bases). V lost 0 bases and J 5 bases, leaving 13 bases between the germline ends. In germline, CDR1 is MNHEY, CDR2 SVGAGI. The CDR3 covers 15 residues.

The J gene is TRBJ2-3, the V gene TRBV7-3; 7 bases map to TRBD2. Trimming removed 2 bases from V and 0 bases from J; junction bases left unmatched: 8. Looked up from germline, CDR1 is SGHTA and CDR2 is FQGTGA. This CDR3 is 17 amino acids long. CDR3 DNA: TGTGCCAGCAGCTTACGAGTAGCGGGCTCTAGCACAGATACGCAGTATTTT. Protein product: CASSLRVAGSSTDTQYF. Based on the CDR3 plus reference TRBV7-3 and TRBJ2-3, the full variable domain is GAGVSQTPSNKVTEKGKYVELRCDPISGHTALYWYRQSLGQGPEFLIYFQGTGAADDSGLPNDRFFAVRPEGSVSTLKIQRTERGDSAVYLCASSLRVAGSSTDTQYFGPGTRLTVL.

The chain recombines TRBV2 with TRBJ1-2; D perhaps matches TRBD1 (6 bases). Trimming removed 7 bases from V and 5 bases from J, with 20 bases in between. The germline gives CDR1 SNHLY, CDR2 FYNNEI. The CDR3 consists of 15 residues. CDR3 nucleotide sequence: TGTGCCAGCACCCTTCAAGAGGGGGGGACGTATGGCTACACCTTC. This translates into CASTLQEGGTYGYTF.

As for this clone: The sample carries other DNA sequences with the same CDR3. This sequence joins TRBV9 and TRBJ2-2; no reliable D call. CDR3 length: 14 amino acids. Germline assignment: CDR1 SGDLS and CDR2 YYNGEE. Trimming removed 1 base from V and 2 bases from J, with 6 bases in between. For the CDR3, the DNA is TGTGCCAGCAGCGTACCCTCCAACACCGGGGAGCTGTTTTTT. It is translated as CASSVPSNTGELFF. The complete variable domain, with remaining parts taken from reference TRBV9 and TRBJ2-2, reads DSGVTQTPKHLITATGQRVTLRCSPRSGDLSVYWYQQSLDQGLQFLIQYYNGEERAKGNILERFSAQQFPDLHSELNLSSLELGDSALYFCASSVPSNTGELFFGEGSRLTVL.

V is TRBV18 and J is TRBJ2-2; TRBD2 agrees at 13 bases. V lost 6 bases to trimming and J lost 5 bases; unmatched junction nucleotides: 6. Germline-derived CDR1 and CDR2 are KGHSH and LQKENI. CDR3 length equals 16 residues. The CDR3 loop reads CASSRGLAGETGELFF. CDR3 nucleotide sequence: TGTGCCAGCTCTCGAGGACTAGCGGGAGAAACCGGGGAGCTGTTTTTT.

This clone was counted once. The V gene is TRBV25-1, the J gene TRBJ2-1, with TRBD2 identical over 11 bases. This CDR3 spans 14 amino acids. Germline trimming cut 6 bases from V and 9 bases from J; bases unmatched to any gene: 7. Per germline, CDR1 MGHDK and CDR2 SYGVNS. The CDR3 loop is CASSLAGGPTEQFF. In DNA form, the CDR3 reads TGTGCCAGCAGCTTAGCGGGAGGGCCCACTGAGCAGTTCTTC.

The count of this clone is one. The sample carries other DNA sequences with the same CDR3. The chain combines TRBV29-1 with TRBJ2-6, with D possibly being TRBD1 or TRBD2 (5 bases each). Germline CDR1 SQVTM, CDR2 ANQGSEA. Trimming removed 1 base from V and 1 base from J, with 5 bases in between. The length of the CDR3 is 14 residues. This CDR3 is CSVEGGSGANVLTF. The CDR3 DNA is TGCAGCGTTGAAGGGGGGTCTGGGGCCAACGTCCTGACTTTC.

The gene calls are TRBV27 and TRBJ1-1, with D tentatively TRBD1 (5 bases). Trimming shortened V by 9 bases and J by 4 bases, and 12 bases separated the two germline ends. Germline CDR1 MNHEY, CDR2 SMNVEV (reference sequence). This CDR3 is 12 amino acids long. In DNA, the CDR3 is TGTGCCAGATCCCGGGACGGCACTGAAGCTTTCTTT. Translated: CARSRDGTEAFF.

J is TRBJ2-2 and V is TRBV5-1, with a possible D match to TRBD1 (5 bases). V was trimmed by 2 bases and J by 3 bases, leaving 11 bases between them. The CDR3 has 15 residues. CDR1 and CDR2 (germline): SGHRS, YFSETQ. The CDR3 nucleotides read TGCGCCAGCAGCTTTTTACAGGTGTACACCGGGGAGCTGTTTTTT. It encodes CASSFLQVYTGELFF.

The J gene is TRBJ1-1, the V gene TRBV4-1; maybe TRBD1 (5 bases). Trimming removed 0 bases from V and 10 bases from J, with 21 bases in between. The CDR3 totals 16 residues. The V gene's germline CDR1 is MGHRA and CDR2 YSYEKL. CDR3 DNA: TGCGCCAGCAGCCAAGATCAGCGGCAGGTGGGTGGGACAGCTTTCTTT. Its protein product is CASSQDQRQVGGTAFF.

The gene calls are TRBV7-9 and TRBJ1-2; D is ambiguous. Trimming shortened V by 5 bases and J by 8 bases, and 15 bases separated the two germline ends. This CDR3 has 13 residues. The germline gives CDR1 SEHNR, CDR2 FQNEAQ (reference sequence). The chain's CDR3 is CASSLSQSFGYTF. Written as DNA, the CDR3 is TGTGCCAGCAGCCTAAGCCAGTCCTTCGGCTACACCTTC. The entire variable domain, with the rest obtained from reference TRBV7-9 and TRBJ1-2, is as follows: DTGVSQNPRHKITKRGQNVTFRCDPISEHNRLYWYRQTLGQGPEFLTYFQNEAQLEKSRLLSDRFSAERPKGSFSTLEIQRTEQGDSAMYLCASSLSQSFGYTFGSGTRLTVV.

This clone was observed once. Other nucleotide sequences in the sample specify the same CDR3. The chain has TRBV28 and TRBJ2-1; D ambiguous. CDR3 length: 13 amino acids. The V end lost 2 bases, the J end lost 4 bases, and 6 bases lay between the germline ends. The germline V gene encodes CDR1 MDHEN and CDR2 SYDVKM. CDR3 DNA: TGTGCCAGCAGTTTAAACGGGTACAATGAGCAGTTCTTC. Residues: CASSLNGYNEQFF.

This clone appeared a few times. This chain uses TRBV27 with TRBJ1-3; D uncertain. V was cut by 7 bases and J by 2 bases, with 12 bases left in between. Germline values: CDR1 MNHEY, CDR2 SMNVEV (reference sequence). This CDR3 contains 14 residues. As DNA, the CDR3 is TGTGCCAGCACTTGGCAGTCCCCTGGAAACACCATATATTTT. Encoded protein: CASTWQSPGNTIYF.

The chain recombines TRBV18 with TRBJ1-2, with a weak D call TRBD1 (5 bases). The CDR3 is 14 residues long. Germline CDR1 reads KGHSH; CDR2 reads LQKENI. Between the trimmed V and J ends, which lost 3 bases and 8 bases, there was a span of 16 bases. The DNA for the CDR3 is TGTGCCAGCTCACCCGGACGACAGACCTCGGGCTACACCTTC. This gives the protein CASSPGRQTSGYTF.